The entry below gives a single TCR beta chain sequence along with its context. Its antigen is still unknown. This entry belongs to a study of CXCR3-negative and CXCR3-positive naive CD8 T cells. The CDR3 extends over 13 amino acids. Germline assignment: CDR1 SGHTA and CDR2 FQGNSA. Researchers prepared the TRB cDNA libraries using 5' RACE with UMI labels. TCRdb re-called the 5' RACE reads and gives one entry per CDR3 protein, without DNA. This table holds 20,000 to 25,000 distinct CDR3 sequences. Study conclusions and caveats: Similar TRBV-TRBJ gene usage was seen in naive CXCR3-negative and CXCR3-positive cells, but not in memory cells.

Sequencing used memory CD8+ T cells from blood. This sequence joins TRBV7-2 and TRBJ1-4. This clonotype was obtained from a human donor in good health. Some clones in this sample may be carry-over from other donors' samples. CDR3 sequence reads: CASSGWSNEKLFF.